One and the same sample provided the 5 T cell receptor beta chains below, sequenced in a study of CD8 T cells in ankylosing spondylitis. One entry per CDR3 protein, called by TCRdb with MiXCR from the 5' RACE reads. The table lists about 160,000 distinct CDR3 sequences, under 45% of them singletons. Sample: synovial fluid, either unsorted or a sorted T cell fraction (not recorded which). These receptors originate from a male donor with ankylosing spondylitis.

The V and J genes are TRBV29-1 and TRBJ2-1; TRBD1 matches 10 bases. CDR3 length: 18 amino acids. Per germline, CDR1 SQVTM and CDR2 ANQGSEA. V was pared by 7 bases and J by 0 bases, with 15 bases of the junction left unmatched. Here the CDR3 reads CSGTGTGAAWSSYNEQFF. Written as DNA, the CDR3 is TGCAGCGGGACCGGGACAGGGGCCGCCTGGAGCTCCTACAATGAGCAGTTCTTC.

The chain combines TRBV7-8 with TRBJ1-5; D is ambiguous. The CDR3 is 18 amino acids. Germline CDR1 SGHVS, CDR2 FQNEAQ. Trimming pared 0 bases from V and 3 bases from J, leaving 18 bases between. The CDR3 DNA reads as TGTGCCAGCAGCTTAGCGGCCCGGGCCCGAAGGACCAATCAGCCCCAGCATTTT. This sequence encodes CASSLAARARRTNQPQHF.

This clonotype occurred a few times. V usage is TRBV11-1 and J usage is TRBJ2-1; 10 bases match TRBD2. In germline, CDR1 is SGHAT, CDR2 FQDESV (reference sequence). This CDR3 spans 19 amino acids. Losses at the gene ends were 3 bases for V and 0 bases for J; bases not matched to a gene: 11. The CDR3 spells CASSLHLAGDLGSYNEQFF. DNA of the CDR3: TGTGCCAGCAGCTTGCATCTAGCGGGAGACCTGGGCTCCTACAATGAGCAGTTCTTC.

This clonotype occurred a few times. V usage is TRBV6-2 or TRBV6-3 and J usage is TRBJ2-7, with TRBD2 matching 12 bases. The CDR3 length is 16 residues. V shed 5 bases and J 2 bases; nucleotides not matched to a gene: 7. The V gene's germline CDR1 is MNHEY and CDR2 SVGEGT. CDR3 in amino acids: CASSPGLAGRTYEQYF. CDR3 nucleotide sequence: TGTGCCAGCAGTCCGGGACTAGCGGGCCGTACCTACGAGCAGTACTTC.

The V and J genes are TRBV12-5 and TRBJ2-7; 7 bases map to TRBD2. The germline gives CDR1 LGHNT, CDR2 FRNRAP. The trim removed 0 bases at V and 1 base at J, leaving 12 bases unmatched. The CDR3 runs to 18 residues. The CDR3 coding sequence is TGTGCTAGTGGTTTGGTACTTAGTAGGAGCGGGAAATCCTACGAGCAGTACTTC. Protein: CASGLVLSRSGKSYEQYF.